This T cell receptor beta chain was identified in a study of cytomegalovirus exposure and HLA in healthy donors. Trimming removed 1 base from V and 4 bases from J; junction bases left unmatched: 3. The CDR3 is 14 residues long. Germline assignment: CDR1 SGHVS and CDR2 FNYEAQ. PCR primers comprised 60 Vbeta and 13 Jbeta primers. Method: immunoSEQ multiplex PCR; TCRdb's copy keeps in-frame clones and lacks some. The repertoire holds 130,000 to 150,000 clones, with 65% to 85% as singletons. The clonotype was recovered from a woman aged 40 to 50 in good health and CMV-seropositive. The V gene is TRBV7-6, the J gene TRBJ2-5; 7 bases line up with TRBD1. The sequenced sample was PBMCs. The CDR3, as DNA: TGTGCCAGCAGCTTAGGACAGGGTGCAGAGACCCAGTACTTC. Amino acids: CASSLGQGAETQYF. Combining the CDR3 with reference TRBV7-6 and TRBJ2-5 gives the whole variable domain GAGVSQSPRYKVTKRGQDVALRCDPISGHVSLYWYRQALGQGPEFLTYFNYEAQQDKSGLPNDRFSAERPEGSISTLTIQRTEQRDSAMYRCASSLGQGAETQYFGPGTRLLVL.